The 11 T cell receptor beta chains in this list originate from one sample, sequenced in a study of shared clonotypes between healthy human individuals. The naive CD8 population came from CD45RO-negative cells selected for CCR7, without terminally differentiated effector memory CD45RA+ cells. Assay used: immunoSEQ multiplex PCR; TCRdb lists only in-frame clones, some missing. The sample consists of 2 million to 2.5 million clones, just under 95% of them appearing once. Material for sequencing was naive CD8+ T cells sorted from blood. These receptors were collected from a man aged 18 to 30 in good health.

Notes on this clone: One end of the junction does not line up with germline, which may come from a read error. The chain recombines TRBV30 with TRBJ2-7; no clear D. The CDR3 extends over 13 amino acids. Germline V CDR1 and CDR2: GTSNPN, SVGIG (reference sequence). The CDR3 here is CAWKPGPRGEQYF. The CDR3 DNA reads as TGTGCTTGGAAGCCGGGCCCGCGCGGCGAGCAGTACTTC. The whole variable domain, remainder taken from reference TRBV30 and TRBJ2-7, is SQTIHQWPATLVQPVGSPLSLECTVEGTSNPNLYWYRQAAGRGLQLLFYSVGIGQISSEVPQNLSASRPQDRQFILSSKKLLLSDSGFYLCAWKPGPRGEQYFGPGTRLTVT.

This rearrangement joins TRBV5-8 to TRBJ1-1, with 7 positions matching TRBD1. V was pared by 6 bases and J by 0 bases, with 5 bases of the junction left unmatched. The germline V gene encodes CDR1 SGHTS and CDR2 YDEGEE. The CDR3 length is 14 residues. The CDR3 reads CASNPTGMNTEAFF. CDR3 sequence (DNA): TGTGCCAGCAACCCGACAGGGATGAACACTGAAGCTTTCTTT.

V is TRBV6-5 and J is TRBJ1-3; D not resolved. This CDR3 is built from 14 residues. V shed 0 bases and J shed 2 bases, with 5 bases lying between them. Germline V lookup: CDR1 MNHEY, CDR2 SVGAGI. The CDR3 protein is CASSYSAAGNTIYF. The CDR3 region has the DNA TGTGCCAGCAGTTACTCGGCTGCTGGAAACACCATATATTTT.

V usage is TRBV18 and J usage is TRBJ1-4; possible D gene TRBD1, 5 bases. Germline CDR1 and CDR2: KGHSH and LQKENI. CDR3 length equals 14 residues. V was shortened by 3 bases and J by 8 bases, with 13 bases between the two germline ends. The CDR3 protein is CASSPGGALEKLFF. The DNA of the CDR3 is TGTGCCAGCTCACCGGGAGGGGCGCTAGAAAAACTGTTTTTT. Full variable domain (outside the CDR3, taken from reference TRBV18 and TRBJ1-4): NAGVMQNPRHLVRRRGQEARLRCSPMKGHSHVYWYRQLPEEGLKFMVYLQKENIIDESGMPKERFSAEFPKEGPSILRIQQVVRGDSAAYFCASSPGGALEKLFFGSGTQLSVL.

The chain employs TRBV28 and TRBJ2-5, with 11 bases matching TRBD2. The CDR3 covers 18 residues. Losses at the gene ends were 3 bases for V and 5 bases for J; bases not matched to a gene: 14. Germline CDR1 reads MDHEN; CDR2 reads SYDVKM. The CDR3 DNA sequence: TGTGCCAGCAGTTTGCGGGCTAGCGGGGGGCCAAGGTGGGAGACCCAGTACTTC. It yields the protein CASSLRASGGPRWETQYF.

The chain has TRBV15 and TRBJ2-7; no definite D call. The germline V gene has CDR1 LNHNV and CDR2 YYDKDF (reference sequence). The CDR3 covers 13 residues. Trimming pared 3 bases from V and 3 bases from J, leaving 9 bases between. The DNA for the CDR3 is TGTGCCACCAGCAGCGGTCGGAGCTACGAGCAGTACTTC. It translates to CATSSGRSYEQYF. The variable domain in full, completed from reference TRBV15 and TRBJ2-7, reads DAMVIQNPRYQVTQFGKPVTLSCSQTLNHNVMYWYQQKSSQAPKLLFHYYDKDFNNEADTPDNFQSRRPNTSFCFLDIRSPGLGDTAMYLCATSSGRSYEQYFGPGTRLTVT.

The chain joins TRBV7-8 to TRBJ1-5; D may be TRBD1 (6 bases). Looked up from germline, CDR1 is SGHVS and CDR2 is FQNEAQ. V was pared by 2 bases and J by 2 bases, with 16 bases between. The CDR3 contains 17 residues. CDR3 sequence: CASSLLQGERGNQPQHF. DNA for the CDR3: TGTGCCAGCAGCTTACTACAGGGTGAACGTGGCAATCAGCCCCAGCATTTT.

V is TRBV10-3 and J is TRBJ1-6, with TRBD1 identical over 8 bases. V shed 1 base and J 1 base; nucleotides not matched to a gene: 9. Germline values: CDR1 ENHRY, CDR2 SYGVKD. The CDR3 spans 19 residues. CDR3 nucleotides: TGTGCCATCAGTGAGTTTTCCGGACAGGGAGGGTCCTATAATTCACCCCTCCACTTT. Protein product: CAISEFSGQGGSYNSPLHF.

V and J are TRBV9 and TRBJ1-2; unclear D gene. The V gene lost 0 bases and the J gene lost 4 bases, with 13 bases spanning the gap. The CDR3 spans 15 residues. In germline, CDR1 is SGDLS, CDR2 YYNGEE. The CDR3 here is CASSVGGNPSYGYTF. CDR3 sequence (DNA): TGTGCCAGCAGCGTAGGAGGGAATCCCTCCTATGGCTACACCTTC.

DNA for the CDR3: TGTGCCAGCAGCTCCGGATGGACTAGCGGGGCCGTCACAGATACGCAGTATTTT. Translated: CASSSGWTSGAVTDTQYF. The chain recombines TRBV11-2 with TRBJ2-3; 12 nucleotides line up with TRBD2. J gave up 2 bases and V 4 bases, and 10 bases lay outside the gene matches. The CDR3 is 18 amino acids. The V gene's germline CDR1 is SGHAT and CDR2 FQNNGV.

The V and J genes are TRBV4-2 and TRBJ1-3, with D unclear. This CDR3 has 15 residues. The V gene's germline CDR1 is LGHNA and CDR2 YNFKEQ. V lost 1 base and J 3 bases, leaving 10 bases between the germline ends. The chain's CDR3 is CASSQAFGDGNTIYF. In nucleotides, the CDR3 is TGTGCCAGCAGCCAAGCATTCGGGGATGGAAACACCATATATTTT.